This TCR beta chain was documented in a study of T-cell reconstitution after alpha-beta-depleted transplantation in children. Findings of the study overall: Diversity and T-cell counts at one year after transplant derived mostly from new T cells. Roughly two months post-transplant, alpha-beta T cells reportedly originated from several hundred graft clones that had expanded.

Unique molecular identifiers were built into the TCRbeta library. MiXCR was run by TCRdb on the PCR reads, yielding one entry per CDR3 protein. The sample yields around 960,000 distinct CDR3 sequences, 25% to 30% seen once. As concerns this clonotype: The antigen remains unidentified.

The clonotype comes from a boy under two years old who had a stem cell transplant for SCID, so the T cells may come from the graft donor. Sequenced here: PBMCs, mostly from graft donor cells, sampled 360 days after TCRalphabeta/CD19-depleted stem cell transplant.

The CDR3 region has the DNA TGTGCCAGCAGTTTGTTTCGACCCACAGATATGAACACTGAAGCTTTCTTT. This encodes CASSLFRPTDMNTEAFF. V usage is TRBV27 and J usage is TRBJ1-1, with D uncertain. Germline CDR1 reads MNHEY; CDR2 reads SMNVEV (reference sequence). V gave up 3 bases and J gave up 0 bases, with 17 bases separating them. CDR3 length: 17 residues.